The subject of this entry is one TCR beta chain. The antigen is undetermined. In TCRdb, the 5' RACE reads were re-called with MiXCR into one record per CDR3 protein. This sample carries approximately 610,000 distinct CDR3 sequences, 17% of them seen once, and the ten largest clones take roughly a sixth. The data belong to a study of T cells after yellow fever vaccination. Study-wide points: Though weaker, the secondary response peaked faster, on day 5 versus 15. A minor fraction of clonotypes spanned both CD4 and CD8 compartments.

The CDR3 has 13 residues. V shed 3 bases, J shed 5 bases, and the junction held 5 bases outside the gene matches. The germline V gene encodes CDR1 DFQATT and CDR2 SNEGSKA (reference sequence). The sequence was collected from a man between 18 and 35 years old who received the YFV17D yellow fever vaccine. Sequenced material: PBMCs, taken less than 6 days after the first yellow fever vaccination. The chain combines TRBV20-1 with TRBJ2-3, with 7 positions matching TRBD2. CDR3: CSASRGEKDTQYF. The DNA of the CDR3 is TGCAGTGCTAGTCGGGGGGAGAAAGATACGCAGTATTTT.